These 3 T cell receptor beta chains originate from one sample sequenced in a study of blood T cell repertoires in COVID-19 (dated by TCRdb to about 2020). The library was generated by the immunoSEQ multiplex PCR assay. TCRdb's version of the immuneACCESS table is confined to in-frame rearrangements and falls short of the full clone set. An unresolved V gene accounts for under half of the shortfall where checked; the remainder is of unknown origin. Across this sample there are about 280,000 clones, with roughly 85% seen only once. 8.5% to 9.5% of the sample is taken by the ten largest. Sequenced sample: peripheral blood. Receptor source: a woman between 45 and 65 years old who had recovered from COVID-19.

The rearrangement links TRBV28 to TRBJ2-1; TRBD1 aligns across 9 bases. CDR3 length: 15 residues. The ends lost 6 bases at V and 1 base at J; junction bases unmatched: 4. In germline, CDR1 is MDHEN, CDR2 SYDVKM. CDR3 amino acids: CASSTGTGSYNEQFF. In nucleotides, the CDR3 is TGTGCCAGCAGCACCGGGACAGGGTCCTACAATGAGCAGTTCTTC.

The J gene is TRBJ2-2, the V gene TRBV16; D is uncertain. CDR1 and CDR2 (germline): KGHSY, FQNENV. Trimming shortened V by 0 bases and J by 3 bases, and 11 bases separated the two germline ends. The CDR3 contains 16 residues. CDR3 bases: TGTGCCAGCAGCCAATCGATCACCACTTACACCGGGGAGCTGTTTTTT. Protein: CASSQSITTYTGELFF.

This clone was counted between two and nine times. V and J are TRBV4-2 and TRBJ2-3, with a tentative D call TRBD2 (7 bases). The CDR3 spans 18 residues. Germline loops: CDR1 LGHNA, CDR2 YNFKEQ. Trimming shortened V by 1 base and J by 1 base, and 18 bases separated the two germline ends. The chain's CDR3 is CASSQVLGAGEGTDTQYF. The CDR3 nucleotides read TGTGCCAGCAGCCAAGTATTGGGGGCGGGAGAGGGCACAGATACGCAGTATTTT.